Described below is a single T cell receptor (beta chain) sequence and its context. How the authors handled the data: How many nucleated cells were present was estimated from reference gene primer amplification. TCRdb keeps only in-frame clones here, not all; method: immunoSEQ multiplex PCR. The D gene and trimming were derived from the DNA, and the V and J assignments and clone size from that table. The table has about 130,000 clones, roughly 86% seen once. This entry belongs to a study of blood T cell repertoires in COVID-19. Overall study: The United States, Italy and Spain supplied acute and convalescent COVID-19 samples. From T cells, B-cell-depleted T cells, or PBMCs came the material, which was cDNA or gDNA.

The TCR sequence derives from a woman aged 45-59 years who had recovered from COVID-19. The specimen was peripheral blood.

CDR3 in DNA: TGTGCCAGTAGACAGGGGCCTGCCTACGAGCAGTACTTC. This translates into CASRQGPAYEQYF. The chain links TRBV19 to TRBJ2-7; TRBD1 agrees at 7 bases. Looked up from germline, CDR1 is LNHDA and CDR2 is SQIVND (reference sequence). V shed 6 bases and J 2 bases; nucleotides not matched to a gene: 4. The length of the CDR3 is 13 residues. The complete variable domain, with remaining parts taken from reference TRBV19 and TRBJ2-7, reads DGGITQSPKYLFRKEGQNVTLSCEQNLNHDAMYWYRQDPGQGLRLIYYSQIVNDFQKGDIAEGYSVSREKKESFPLTVTSAQKNPTAFYLCASRQGPAYEQYFGPGTRLTVT.